This T cell receptor (beta chain) was captured in a study of CD8+ T cells in alopecia areata. Looking at the study overall: A 6-month period off drug followed tofacitinib, which lasted 6 to 18 months. Severity among treated patients was scored by the percentage of scalp area affected. Overall study findings and caveats: TCR sharing was clearer in mice than between patients, perhaps partly owing to patient HLA diversity.

Looked up from germline, CDR1 is SQVTM and CDR2 is ANQGSEA. The CDR3 loop spans 14 amino acids. The V segment lost 6 bases and the J segment 1 base; nucleotides outside the gene matches: 6. In this sample, this clone turned up a few times. What it recognizes is unknown. RNA was isolated and reverse transcribed to cDNA, the sequencing template. This table comes from immunoSEQ multiplex PCR, and its TCRdb copy is limited to in-frame clones, with some not included. Of 200,000 to 250,000 clones in the sample, around three fifths were seen once. Treatment denoted: oral pan-JAK inhibitor, 5-10 mg twice daily. Peripheral blood, together with lesional scalp punch biopsies, was collected from alopecia areata patients.

This sequence joins TRBV29-1 and TRBJ2-3, with 8 bases aligning to TRBD2. Sequencing used CD4+ T cells sorted from blood, obtained at week 4, from a patient treated with tofacitinib. The receptor's source is a human donor with alopecia areata. CDR3 amino acids: CSVPGSGGTDTQYF. The CDR3 DNA is TGCAGCGTCCCGGGTAGCGGGGGCACAGATACGCAGTATTTT.